This T cell receptor beta chain was captured by sequencing in a study of human T cells and chemical hapten exposure (dated by TCRdb to the early 2020s). As for the study more broadly: For sensitization, 2% DPC in acetone was applied to a 2 cm by 2 cm area of upper inner arm skin. Throughout the study period of around 24 weeks, patients also received therapeutic DPC doses to the scalp every week. Patch testing on the upper back used Finn chambers containing 0.01% DPC, with scoring done after 6 days according to International Contact Dermatitis Research Group standards. Alopecia areata with under or over 50% scalp involvement, alopecia totalis and alopecia universalis were represented in the patient cohort, which was mostly female. The libraries were sequenced as a pool, and the TCR yield per sample differed mostly because of small variations in library volumes within the pool. The study tracked peripheral blood TCR repertoire changes in vivo during primary and secondary sensitization to the hapten diphenylcyclopropenone (DPC) in alopecia patients. Blood samples were taken from patients before sensitization (week 0) and at 2, 6 and about 24 weeks after DPC sensitization. Blood for TCR sequencing was provided by twenty-nine alopecia patients at one to four time points (pre-sensitization, 2, 6 and 24 weeks). The full study reports these points: After repeated subsampling, changes were observed in the strength of the expansion versus patch-test correlation and in the threshold at which the correlation became significant. DPC sensitization did not change how many TCRs were above 1 in 1000 frequency, and no evidence was found of alterations in global repertoire structure. All patients had alopecia, a presumed autoimmune disease, so their immune response might differ from that of healthy individuals. Expanded TCRs formed significantly more large CDR3 similarity clusters than pre-sensitization or healthy control sets, consistent with antigen-driven responses. Patch test score correlated positively with the number of PT1 expanded TCRs, reaching significance at thresholds 8, 16 and 32 but not at 4.

In light of the paper, this sample's time point label describes: pre-sensitization, week 0. Reading the label with the study, this specimen's treatment or condition is: therapeutic diphenylcyclopropenone sensitization with weekly scalp DPC. Blood at each patch-test visit was drawn before the patch test was applied. Eligible patients were aged 18 to 70, diagnosed with alopecia, deemed suitable for DPC therapy, and excluded if pregnant. Unfractionated whole blood was collected in Tempus Blood RNA tubes, and total RNA was extracted from that blood. Preparation of the library involved RACE. Sequenced using a NextSeq 500. During library preparation, unique molecular identifiers were attached to individual cDNA molecules so that TCRs could be counted in a quantitative, reproducible way. From each blood RNA sample, both TCR alpha and TCR beta chains were sequenced. The authors processed their data as follows. The median number of TCRs per sample was over 95,000, ranging from about 20,000 to 700,000. V, J and CDR3 annotation of the TCR reads was carried out using the Decombinator software suite. To make PS versus PT1 abundance plots, every sample was subsampled to the same number of TCRs (28,000). TCRs were defined as expanded if absent before sensitization and observed at least eight times at the 2-week time point. TCRdb reprocessing: public reads trimmed at Q25 with fastp, clones called with MiXCR, in-frame beta chains kept. Under each unique CDR3 protein, matching rows form one entry showing the most common genes and DNA. TCRdb, rather than the study authors, made the V and J calls. This sample holds about 39,000 distinct CDR3 sequences; 9.5% to 15% were observed only once. The ten most abundant clones make up 5.5% to 6.5% of the sample.

From its cysteine to its phenylalanine, the CDR3 spans 15 amino acids. Kept here is only the CDR3 DNA, which spans 45 bases and is read in frame from base 1. The germline V end is reduced by 2 bases and the J end by 8 bases; junction bases left unmatched: 12. CDR1 and CDR2 are read off the germline V gene (reference sequence) as SGHNT and YYREEE. This clonotype was observed a few times. Its specific antigen is unknown. The record has no base qualities; no much larger clone is one base away. The TCR was taken from a woman aged 25-40 years with alopecia areata. Some clones in this sample may be carry-over from other donors' samples. The rearranged chain carries TRBV5-4 and TRBJ1-1, with 7 central nucleotides matching TRBD1. Sequenced material: whole blood, taken in connection with sensitization to the hapten diphenylcyclopropenone (DPC). In nucleotides, the sequence is TGTGCCAGCAGCTTCACAGGGGTCTCAGCAAGGGAAGCTTTCTTT. Translated, it gives CASSFTGVSAREAFF. With the portions outside the CDR3 filled from the reference TRBV5-4 and TRBJ1-1 genes, the complete variable region becomes ETGVTQSPTHLIKTRGQQVTLRCSSQSGHNTVSWYQQALGQGPQFIFQYYREEENGRGNFPPRFSGLQFPNYSSELNVNALELDDSALYLCASSFTGVSAREAFFGQGTRLTVV.